Below, one T cell receptor beta chain is given with its context. Trimming removed 9 bases from V and 3 bases from J; junction bases left unmatched: 3. There are 12 residues in the CDR3. The germline V gene encodes CDR1 LNHDA and CDR2 SQIVND (reference sequence). In the authors' methods: Reference gene primer amplification gave nucleated cell count estimates. Profiled with immunoSEQ multiplex PCR; TCRdb holds only in-frame clones, not every one. V and J calls and clone size come straight from that table; D and trimming were deduced from the DNA. The sample has about 260,000 clones, around nine tenths seen once. This entry comes from a study of blood T cell repertoires in COVID-19. Study context: Samples representing acute and convalescent COVID-19 were sourced from the United States, Italy and Spain. Nucleic acid was either cDNA or gDNA, and it came from T cells, B-cell-depleted T cells, or PBMCs.

V usage is TRBV19 and J usage is TRBJ2-7, with 9 bases lining up with TRBD1. Sequencing was carried out using peripheral blood. This receptor was taken from a young man with active or convalescent COVID-19. DNA of the CDR3: TGTGCCAGCGAGGGACAGGGCTACGAGCAGTACTTC. Protein sequence: CASEGQGYEQYF.